This is a list of T cell receptor beta chains from one sample in a study of regulatory T cells in long-lasting Graves disease. TCRdb used MiXCR to reprocess the multiplex PCR reads, holding one entry per CDR3 protein. The sample carries 350,000 to 500,000 distinct CDR3 sequences, roughly 23% recorded once. The starting material was peripheral blood mononuclear cells (PBMCs), obtained when the disease was refractory, from a patient treated with antithyroid drugs. The receptors here all came from a female donor with Graves disease. Both conserved end residues are part of each CDR3. Each record gives: clone size, J gene, D gene, V gene, CDR3 protein, CDR3 DNA. D genes are given only for firm matches. The listing skips clone size in some rows; elsewhere it reads once, few, many or a size class.

clone size: few; J gene: TRBJ2-7; D gene: TRBD2; V gene: TRBV19; CDR3 protein: CASSPRREGLDEQYF; CDR3 DNA: TGTGCCAGTAGCCCTCGGCGGGAGGGCCTCGACGAGCAGTACTTC
clone size: many; J gene: TRBJ2-7; D gene: .; V gene: TRBV6-1; CDR3 protein: CASSEDSIGYEQYF; CDR3 DNA: TGTGCCAGCAGTGAAGACAGTATCGGGTACGAGCAGTACTTC
clone size: .; J gene: TRBJ2-7; D gene: .; V gene: TRBV20-1; CDR3 protein: CSASSTSRGSYEQYF; CDR3 DNA: TGCAGTGCTAGCTCCACTAGCCGGGGCTCCTACGAGCAGTACTTC
clone size: .; J gene: TRBJ2-1; D gene: .; V gene: TRBV20-1; CDR3 protein: CSARGSGTGYNEQFF; CDR3 DNA: TGCAGTGCTAGAGGCAGCGGGACAGGCTACAATGAGCAGTTCTTC
clone size: many; J gene: TRBJ1-5; D gene: .; V gene: TRBV11-2; CDR3 protein: CASSPSTGNNQPQHF; CDR3 DNA: TGTGCCAGCAGCCCCTCTACAGGGAACAATCAGCCCCAGCATTTT
clone size: .; J gene: TRBJ2-3; D gene: TRBD1; V gene: TRBV6-2/TRBV6-3; CDR3 protein: CASTRGRGRPPDTQYF; CDR3 DNA: TGTGCCAGCACCCGGGGTAGGGGGCGGCCACCAGATACGCAGTATTTT
clone size: .; J gene: TRBJ2-5; D gene: TRBD2; V gene: TRBV7-2; CDR3 protein: CASSLIPDHGEGTQYF; CDR3 DNA: TGTGCCAGCAGCTTAATTCCGGATCATGGGGAGGGGACCCAGTACTTC
clone size: .; J gene: TRBJ2-2; D gene: .; V gene: TRBV20-1; CDR3 protein: CSAPTPKRSNTGELFF; CDR3 DNA: TGCAGTGCTCCCACCCCCAAGCGGTCGAACACCGGGGAGCTGTTTTTT
clone size: many; J gene: TRBJ2-2; D gene: TRBD2; V gene: TRBV28; CDR3 protein: CASSYPGREVSVGGELFF; CDR3 DNA: TGTGCCAGCAGTTATCCTGGGCGGGAGGTCTCTGTAGGCGGGGAGCTGTTTTTT
clone size: .; J gene: TRBJ1-6; D gene: TRBD1; V gene: TRBV9; CDR3 protein: CASSFSGDSNSPLHF; CDR3 DNA: TGTGCCAGCAGCTTTAGCGGGGACAGTAATTCACCCCTCCACTTT
clone size: many; J gene: TRBJ2-7; D gene: .; V gene: TRBV27; CDR3 protein: CASTTTRGTYEQYF; CDR3 DNA: TGTGCCAGCACCACAACCCGCGGTACCTACGAGCAGTACTTC
clone size: .; J gene: TRBJ1-5; D gene: .; V gene: TRBV27; CDR3 protein: CASSQARGSAQHF; CDR3 DNA: TGTGCCAGCAGTCAAGCCCGGGGGTCAGCCCAGCATTTT
clone size: many; J gene: TRBJ2-7; D gene: TRBD1; V gene: TRBV20-1; CDR3 protein: CSAHRGEQYF; CDR3 DNA: TGCAGTGCTCACAGGGGCGAGCAGTACTTC
clone size: many; J gene: TRBJ1-4; D gene: .; V gene: TRBV2; CDR3 protein: CASSEAPGLGDEKLFF; CDR3 DNA: TGTGCCAGCAGTGAAGCTCCAGGGCTTGGGGATGAAAAACTGTTTTTT
clone size: few; J gene: TRBJ2-3; D gene: TRBD2; V gene: TRBV3-1; CDR3 protein: CASSQDWSSGDTQYF; CDR3 DNA: TGTGCCAGCAGCCAAGATTGGTCTAGCGGAGATACGCAGTATTTT
clone size: few; J gene: TRBJ1-4; D gene: TRBD1; V gene: TRBV20-1; CDR3 protein: CSARDDRGPEKLFF; CDR3 DNA: TGCAGTGCTAGAGATGACAGGGGGCCTGAAAAACTGTTTTTT
clone size: .; J gene: TRBJ2-7; D gene: .; V gene: TRBV3-1; CDR3 protein: CASSHSGTSYEQYF; CDR3 DNA: TGTGCCAGCAGCCACTCGGGCACTTCCTACGAGCAGTACTTC
clone size: .; J gene: TRBJ2-1; D gene: TRBD2; V gene: TRBV6-1; CDR3 protein: CASSPTLAGTYNEQFF; CDR3 DNA: TGTGCCAGCAGCCCGACTTTAGCGGGAACCTACAATGAGCAGTTCTTC
clone size: many; J gene: TRBJ2-7; D gene: TRBD1; V gene: TRBV28; CDR3 protein: CASSYSRLGQVLSYEQYF; CDR3 DNA: TGTGCCAGCAGCTACTCTCGTCTGGGACAGGTCCTGTCCTACGAGCAGTACTTC
clone size: few; J gene: TRBJ2-1; D gene: .; V gene: TRBV25-1; CDR3 protein: CASSEWGGGGNEQFF; CDR3 DNA: TGTGCCAGCAGTGAATGGGGGGGAGGGGGGAATGAGCAGTTCTTC
clone size: many; J gene: TRBJ1-1; D gene: .; V gene: TRBV27; CDR3 protein: CASSLFPREYTEAFF; CDR3 DNA: TGTGCCAGCAGTTTATTCCCGAGGGAATACACTGAAGCTTTCTTT
clone size: .; J gene: TRBJ2-7; D gene: .; V gene: TRBV6-2/TRBV6-3; CDR3 protein: CASKVDIPYEQYF; CDR3 DNA: TGTGCCAGCAAGGTCGACATTCCCTACGAGCAGTACTTC
clone size: few; J gene: TRBJ2-1; D gene: .; V gene: TRBV2; CDR3 protein: CASRDSALSYNEQFF; CDR3 DNA: TGTGCCAGCAGGGACTCAGCCTTAAGTTACAATGAGCAGTTCTTC
clone size: many; J gene: TRBJ2-2; D gene: TRBD2; V gene: TRBV15; CDR3 protein: CATSRGGTSGKTGELFF; CDR3 DNA: TGTGCCACCAGCAGAGGGGGGACTAGCGGGAAGACCGGGGAGCTGTTTTTT
clone size: .; J gene: TRBJ1-2; D gene: .; V gene: TRBV10-3; CDR3 protein: CAISEGSNYGYTF; CDR3 DNA: TGTGCCATCAGTGAGGGCAGCAACTATGGCTACACCTTC
clone size: .; J gene: TRBJ2-7; D gene: TRBD2; V gene: TRBV12-3/TRBV12-4; CDR3 protein: CASSSSFAGQGGSFPREQYF; CDR3 DNA: TGTGCCAGCAGTTCGTCATTTGCTGGGCAGGGCGGGAGCTTCCCGCGTGAGCAGTACTTC
clone size: few; J gene: TRBJ2-7; D gene: TRBD2; V gene: TRBV6-2/TRBV6-3; CDR3 protein: CASEGGRHEQYF; CDR3 DNA: TGTGCCAGCGAGGGCGGGAGGCACGAGCAGTACTTC
clone size: few; J gene: TRBJ2-7; D gene: TRBD2; V gene: TRBV27; CDR3 protein: CASSGTSGWSSYEQYF; CDR3 DNA: TGTGCCAGCAGTGGGACTAGCGGGTGGAGCTCCTACGAGCAGTACTTC
clone size: many; J gene: TRBJ1-5; D gene: .; V gene: TRBV7-2; CDR3 protein: CASSTTGYSNQPQHF; CDR3 DNA: TGTGCCAGCAGCACCACAGGGTATAGCAATCAGCCCCAGCATTTT
clone size: many; J gene: TRBJ2-7; D gene: .; V gene: TRBV12-3/TRBV12-4; CDR3 protein: CASSSSQGSYEQYF; CDR3 DNA: TGTGCCAGCAGTTCATCCCAGGGGTCGTACGAGCAGTACTTC
clone size: few; J gene: TRBJ1-1; D gene: .; V gene: TRBV29-1; CDR3 protein: CSVIVDRTEAFF; CDR3 DNA: TGCAGCGTGATCGTGGATAGGACTGAAGCTTTCTTT
clone size: .; J gene: TRBJ1-1; D gene: .; V gene: TRBV30; CDR3 protein: CAWRLVGVTGTEAFF; CDR3 DNA: TGTGCCTGGAGACTCGTGGGGGTGACGGGCACTGAAGCTTTCTTT
clone size: few; J gene: TRBJ1-1; D gene: .; V gene: TRBV6-1; CDR3 protein: CASRLVDRSTEAFF; CDR3 DNA: TGTGCCAGCCGACTCGTGGATAGGAGCACTGAAGCTTTCTTT
clone size: few; J gene: TRBJ2-7; D gene: .; V gene: TRBV20-1; CDR3 protein: CSARRDSPYEQYF; CDR3 DNA: TGCAGTGCTCGTCGGGACTCCCCCTACGAGCAGTACTTC
clone size: .; J gene: TRBJ1-4; D gene: TRBD1; V gene: TRBV7-8; CDR3 protein: CASSKIKTGVGEKLFF; CDR3 DNA: TGTGCCAGCAGCAAGATTAAGACAGGGGTTGGTGAAAAACTGTTTTTT
clone size: many; J gene: TRBJ2-7; D gene: .; V gene: TRBV28; CDR3 protein: CASSSWGTSNIFEQYF; CDR3 DNA: TGTGCCAGCAGTTCCTGGGGGACATCGAATATCTTCGAGCAGTACTTC
clone size: .; J gene: TRBJ2-1; D gene: .; V gene: TRBV6-1; CDR3 protein: CASTLTEGSLYNEQFF; CDR3 DNA: TGTGCCAGCACCCTTACCGAGGGGTCTCTCTACAATGAGCAGTTCTTC
clone size: many; J gene: TRBJ2-7; D gene: .; V gene: TRBV7-8; CDR3 protein: CASSLKSPLGSYEQYF; CDR3 DNA: TGTGCCAGCAGCTTAAAGTCACCACTCGGCTCCTACGAGCAGTACTTC
clone size: .; J gene: TRBJ2-1; D gene: TRBD2; V gene: TRBV10-3; CDR3 protein: CAISGGRGYNEQFF; CDR3 DNA: TGTGCCATCAGTGGCGGGAGGGGATACAATGAGCAGTTCTTC
clone size: .; J gene: TRBJ2-2; D gene: .; V gene: TRBV30; CDR3 protein: CAWNSLNTGELFF; CDR3 DNA: TGTGCCTGGAACTCATTAAACACCGGGGAGCTGTTTTTT
clone size: few; J gene: TRBJ2-5; D gene: TRBD2; V gene: TRBV29-1; CDR3 protein: CSVGTSGLETQYF; CDR3 DNA: TGCAGCGTTGGCACTAGCGGGCTGGAGACCCAGTACTTC
clone size: many; J gene: TRBJ1-4; D gene: .; V gene: TRBV2; CDR3 protein: CASSEGFVKLFF; CDR3 DNA: TGTGCCAGCAGTGAGGGTTTCGTAAAACTGTTTTTT
clone size: many; J gene: TRBJ1-1; D gene: .; V gene: TRBV11-3; CDR3 protein: CASSLNVLGEAFF; CDR3 DNA: TGTGCCAGCAGCTTAAATGTGCTGGGTGAAGCTTTCTTT
clone size: .; J gene: TRBJ2-1; D gene: TRBD1; V gene: TRBV20-1; CDR3 protein: CSATAPRGSSSEQFF; CDR3 DNA: TGCAGTGCTACTGCCCCCAGGGGGTCCAGTTCCGAGCAGTTCTTC
clone size: many; J gene: TRBJ2-1; D gene: .; V gene: TRBV28; CDR3 protein: CASSKARSGSYNEQFF; CDR3 DNA: TGTGCCAGCAGCAAAGCTAGGAGTGGGTCCTACAATGAGCAGTTCTTC
clone size: .; J gene: TRBJ2-7; D gene: TRBD2; V gene: TRBV30; CDR3 protein: CAWSSLGVAGGSYEQYF; CDR3 DNA: TGTGCCTGGAGTTCTCTGGGGGTAGCGGGAGGCTCCTACGAGCAGTACTTC
clone size: .; J gene: TRBJ1-1; D gene: .; V gene: TRBV13; CDR3 protein: CASSSHRVIEAFF; CDR3 DNA: TGTGCCAGCAGCTCCCACAGGGTGATTGAAGCTTTCTTT
clone size: many; J gene: TRBJ2-7; D gene: .; V gene: TRBV2; CDR3 protein: CASSVGDQYEQYF; CDR3 DNA: TGTGCCAGCAGTGTGGGGGACCAGTACGAGCAGTACTTC
clone size: .; J gene: TRBJ2-5; D gene: .; V gene: TRBV20-1; CDR3 protein: CSALARLRETQYF; CDR3 DNA: TGCAGTGCTCTCGCGCGGTTGAGAGAGACCCAGTACTTC
clone size: many; J gene: TRBJ1-1; D gene: .; V gene: TRBV28; CDR3 protein: CASSFDRRKGLMTEAFF; CDR3 DNA: TGTGCCAGCAGTTTTGATAGGCGGAAGGGACTGATGACCGAAGCTTTCTTT
clone size: many; J gene: TRBJ1-1; D gene: TRBD1; V gene: TRBV12-5; CDR3 protein: CASGFGGTGVTEAFF; CDR3 DNA: TGTGCTAGTGGTTTCGGCGGGACAGGGGTTACTGAAGCTTTCTTT
clone size: many; J gene: TRBJ2-7; D gene: .; V gene: TRBV9; CDR3 protein: CASAMDSHEQYF; CDR3 DNA: TGTGCCAGCGCTATGGACAGCCACGAGCAGTACTTC
clone size: .; J gene: TRBJ1-2; D gene: .; V gene: TRBV20-1; CDR3 protein: CSARVGGNYGYTF; CDR3 DNA: TGCAGTGCTAGGGTCGGGGGAAACTATGGCTACACCTTC
clone size: .; J gene: TRBJ2-7; D gene: TRBD1; V gene: TRBV10-3; CDR3 protein: CAITPGTGAHEQYF; CDR3 DNA: TGTGCCATCACTCCCGGGACAGGGGCACACGAGCAGTACTTC
clone size: many; J gene: TRBJ1-1; D gene: .; V gene: TRBV29-1; CDR3 protein: CSVLSGVNTEAFF; CDR3 DNA: TGCAGCGTTTTATCAGGGGTGAACACTGAAGCTTTCTTT
clone size: few; J gene: TRBJ2-5; D gene: .; V gene: TRBV5-1; CDR3 protein: CASSPVRGGETQYF; CDR3 DNA: TGCGCCAGCAGCCCGGTGCGCGGTGGAGAGACCCAGTACTTC
clone size: many; J gene: TRBJ1-1; D gene: TRBD1; V gene: TRBV29-1; CDR3 protein: CSVDRGRSEAFF; CDR3 DNA: TGCAGCGTTGACAGGGGGCGAAGCGAAGCTTTCTTT
clone size: .; J gene: TRBJ2-7; D gene: .; V gene: TRBV7-3; CDR3 protein: CASSLGGGHEQYF; CDR3 DNA: TGTGCCAGCAGCTTAGGGGGGGGGCACGAGCAGTACTTC
clone size: many; J gene: TRBJ2-7; D gene: .; V gene: TRBV12-3/TRBV12-4; CDR3 protein: CASRSFSGDYEQYF; CDR3 DNA: TGTGCCAGCAGATCCTTTTCGGGAGACTACGAGCAGTACTTC